This is a list of T cell receptor beta chains from one sample in a study of T-cell reconstitution after alpha-beta-depleted transplantation in children. TCRdb passed the PCR reads through MiXCR, listing each CDR3 protein once. The sample yields some 95,000 distinct CDR3 sequences, about 25% seen once. Source: PBMCs, taken before TCRalphabeta/CD19-depleted stem cell transplant. The receptors stem from a boy under 10 years old with acute lymphoblastic leukemia, due to receive a stem cell transplant. The CDR3 runs from the conserved cysteine through the conserved F or W. A D gene is named only where the DNA matches it firmly. A clone size is listed for some rows: how often the clone was seen (once, few, many), or a class if it is expanded.

D gene: TRBD2; J gene: TRBJ2-3; V gene: TRBV5-1; clone size: few; CDR3 protein: CASSLAPSGGGTDTQYF; CDR3 DNA: TGCGCCAGCAGCTTGGCTCCTAGCGGAGGGGGCACAGATACGCAGTATTTT
D gene: -; J gene: TRBJ2-1; V gene: TRBV7-2; clone size: -; CDR3 protein: CASSPPGTVKLNEQFF; CDR3 DNA: TGTGCCAGCAGCCCGCCCGGGACTGTAAAACTCAATGAGCAGTTCTTC
D gene: -; J gene: TRBJ2-1; V gene: TRBV28; clone size: -; CDR3 protein: CASSLWGDEQFF; CDR3 DNA: TGTGCCAGCAGTTTATGGGGAGATGAGCAGTTCTTC
D gene: -; J gene: TRBJ2-7; V gene: TRBV19; clone size: -; CDR3 protein: CATQGVHEQYF; CDR3 DNA: TGTGCCACCCAGGGTGTCCACGAGCAGTACTTC
D gene: -; J gene: TRBJ2-1; V gene: TRBV10-3; clone size: -; CDR3 protein: CAIATEDSYNEQFF; CDR3 DNA: TGTGCCATTGCTACGGAGGACTCCTACAATGAGCAGTTCTTC
D gene: -; J gene: TRBJ1-2; V gene: TRBV5-1; clone size: few; CDR3 protein: CASSLNLEVGYGYTF; CDR3 DNA: TGCGCCAGCAGCTTGAATCTCGAAGTCGGCTATGGCTACACCTTC
D gene: -; J gene: TRBJ2-1; V gene: TRBV28; clone size: -; CDR3 protein: CASSPGLDNEQFF; CDR3 DNA: TGTGCCAGCAGTCCGGGGTTGGACAATGAGCAGTTCTTC
D gene: TRBD2; J gene: TRBJ2-1; V gene: TRBV5-1; clone size: few; CDR3 protein: CASSQTSGGYLYNEQFF; CDR3 DNA: TGCGCCAGCAGCCAGACTAGCGGAGGGTACCTCTACAATGAGCAGTTCTTC
D gene: -; J gene: TRBJ2-7; V gene: TRBV10-3; clone size: many; CDR3 protein: CAISDRGGQGSGEQYF; CDR3 DNA: TGTGCCATCAGTGATCGGGGGGGACAGGGTTCGGGAGAGCAGTACTTC
D gene: TRBD1; J gene: TRBJ2-1; V gene: TRBV3-1; clone size: -; CDR3 protein: CASSQEVPFGGTGDNEQFF; CDR3 DNA: TGTGCCAGCAGCCAAGAAGTCCCTTTTGGGGGGACAGGGGACAATGAGCAGTTCTTC
D gene: -; J gene: TRBJ2-5; V gene: TRBV5-6; clone size: few; CDR3 protein: CASNEQGGRETQYF; CDR3 DNA: TGTGCCAGCAACGAGCAGGGGGGGCGAGAGACCCAGTACTTC
D gene: -; J gene: TRBJ2-7; V gene: TRBV14; clone size: -; CDR3 protein: CASSQSVGEQYF; CDR3 DNA: TGTGCCAGCAGCCAAAGTGTCGGCGAGCAGTACTTC
D gene: -; J gene: TRBJ2-4; V gene: TRBV20-1; clone size: few; CDR3 protein: CSATGWAKNIQYF; CDR3 DNA: TGCAGTGCTACGGGGTGGGCCAAAAACATTCAGTACTTC
D gene: -; J gene: TRBJ2-7; V gene: TRBV11-2; clone size: many; CDR3 protein: CASSFGPSYEQYF; CDR3 DNA: TGTGCCAGCAGCTTCGGGCCCTCCTACGAGCAGTACTTC
D gene: -; J gene: TRBJ2-7; V gene: TRBV10-3; clone size: few; CDR3 protein: CAGRDPPYEQYF; CDR3 DNA: TGTGCCGGCCGGGACCCACCCTACGAGCAGTACTTC
D gene: TRBD2; J gene: TRBJ2-5; V gene: TRBV6-4; clone size: many; CDR3 protein: CASSDSTSGEETQYF; CDR3 DNA: TGTGCCAGCAGTGACTCGACTAGCGGAGAAGAGACCCAGTACTTC
D gene: -; J gene: TRBJ1-3; V gene: TRBV5-5; clone size: -; CDR3 protein: CASSLADRVISGNTIYF; CDR3 DNA: TGTGCCAGCAGCTTGGCGGATCGGGTGATCTCTGGAAACACCATATATTTT
D gene: TRBD1; J gene: TRBJ2-5; V gene: TRBV7-2; clone size: many; CDR3 protein: CASSLTGLRGETQYF; CDR3 DNA: TGTGCCAGCAGCTTGACAGGGCTGAGGGGAGAGACCCAGTACTTC
D gene: -; J gene: TRBJ1-4; V gene: TRBV13; clone size: few; CDR3 protein: CASSSPRGLNEKLFF; CDR3 DNA: TGTGCCAGCAGCTCACCAAGGGGTTTGAATGAAAAACTGTTTTTT
D gene: -; J gene: TRBJ2-1; V gene: TRBV6-1; clone size: -; CDR3 protein: CASGPQGGRFSEQFF; CDR3 DNA: TGTGCCAGCGGCCCTCAGGGAGGACGCTTCAGTGAGCAGTTCTTC
D gene: -; J gene: TRBJ1-2; V gene: TRBV5-1; clone size: -; CDR3 protein: CASSPGTYGYTF; CDR3 DNA: TGCGCCAGCAGCCCCGGGACCTATGGCTACACCTTC
D gene: TRBD1; J gene: TRBJ1-2; V gene: TRBV6-1; clone size: -; CDR3 protein: CASSRTGGTNYGYTF; CDR3 DNA: TGTGCCAGCAGTAGGACAGGGGGCACTAACTATGGCTACACCTTC
D gene: TRBD1; J gene: TRBJ2-4; V gene: TRBV28; clone size: few; CDR3 protein: CASSLDRGLGKNIQYF; CDR3 DNA: TGTGCCAGCAGTCTCGACAGGGGGCTTGGCAAAAACATTCAGTACTTC
D gene: TRBD1; J gene: TRBJ1-2; V gene: TRBV20-1; clone size: -; CDR3 protein: CSAADRGFYGYTF; CDR3 DNA: TGCAGTGCTGCGGACAGGGGGTTCTATGGCTACACCTTC
D gene: TRBD2; J gene: TRBJ2-2; V gene: TRBV7-8; clone size: -; CDR3 protein: CASSLVPAGSFGELFF; CDR3 DNA: TGTGCCAGCAGCTTAGTTCCAGCGGGAAGTTTCGGGGAGCTGTTTTTT
D gene: TRBD2; J gene: TRBJ2-7; V gene: TRBV13; clone size: -; CDR3 protein: CASSLYASGSGYEQYF; CDR3 DNA: TGTGCCAGCAGCTTATACGCTAGCGGGAGTGGCTACGAGCAGTACTTC